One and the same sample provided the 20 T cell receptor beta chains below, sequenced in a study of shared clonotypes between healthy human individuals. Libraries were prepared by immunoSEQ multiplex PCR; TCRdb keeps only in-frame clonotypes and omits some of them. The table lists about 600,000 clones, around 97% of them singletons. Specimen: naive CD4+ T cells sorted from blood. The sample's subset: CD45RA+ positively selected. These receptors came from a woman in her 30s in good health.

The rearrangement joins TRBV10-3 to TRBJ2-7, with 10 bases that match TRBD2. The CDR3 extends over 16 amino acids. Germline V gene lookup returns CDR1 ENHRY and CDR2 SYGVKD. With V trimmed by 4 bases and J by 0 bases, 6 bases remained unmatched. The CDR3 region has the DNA TGTGCCATCAGTGGCGCTAGCGGGAGCGACTCCTACGAGCAGTACTTC. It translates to CAISGASGSDSYEQYF.

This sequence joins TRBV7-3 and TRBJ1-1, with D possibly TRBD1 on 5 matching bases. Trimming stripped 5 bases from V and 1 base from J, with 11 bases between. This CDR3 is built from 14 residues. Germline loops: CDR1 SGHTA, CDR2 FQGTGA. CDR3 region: CASSLQGENTEAFF. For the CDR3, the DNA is TGTGCCAGCAGCCTTCAGGGAGAGAACACTGAAGCTTTCTTT.

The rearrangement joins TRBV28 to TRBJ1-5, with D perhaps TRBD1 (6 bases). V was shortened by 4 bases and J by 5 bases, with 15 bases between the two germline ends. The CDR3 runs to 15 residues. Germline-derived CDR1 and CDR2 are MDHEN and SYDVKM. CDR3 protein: CASSSPGVGDQPQHF. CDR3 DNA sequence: TGTGCCAGCAGTTCCCCAGGGGTAGGGGATCAGCCCCAGCATTTT.

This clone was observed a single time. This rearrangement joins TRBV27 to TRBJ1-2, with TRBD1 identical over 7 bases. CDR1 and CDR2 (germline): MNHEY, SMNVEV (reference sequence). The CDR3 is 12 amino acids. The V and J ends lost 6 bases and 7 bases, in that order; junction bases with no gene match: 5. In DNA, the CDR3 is TGTGCCAGCAGCGACAGGGTAGGTGGCTACACCTTC. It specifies CASSDRVGGYTF.

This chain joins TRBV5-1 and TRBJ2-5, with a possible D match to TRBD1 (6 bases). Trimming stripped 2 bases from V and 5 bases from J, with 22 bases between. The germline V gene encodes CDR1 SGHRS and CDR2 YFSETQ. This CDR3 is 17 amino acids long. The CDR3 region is CASSLNTAGTSGETQYF. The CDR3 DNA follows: TGCGCCAGCAGCTTAAATACCGCCGGGACATCAGGGGAGACCCAGTACTTC. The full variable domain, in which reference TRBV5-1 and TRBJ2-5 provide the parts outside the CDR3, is KAGVTQTPRYLIKTRGQQVTLSCSPISGHRSVSWYQQTPGQGLQFLFEYFSETQRNKGNFPGRFSGRQFSNSRSEMNVSTLELGDSALYLCASSLNTAGTSGETQYFGPGTRLLVL.

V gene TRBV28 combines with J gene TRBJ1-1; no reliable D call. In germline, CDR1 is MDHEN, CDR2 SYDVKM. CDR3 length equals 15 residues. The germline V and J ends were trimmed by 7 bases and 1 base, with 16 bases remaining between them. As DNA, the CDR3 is TGTGCCAGCATCCCACCCGGACGGCGGAACACTGAAGCTTTCTTT. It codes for CASIPPGRRNTEAFF.

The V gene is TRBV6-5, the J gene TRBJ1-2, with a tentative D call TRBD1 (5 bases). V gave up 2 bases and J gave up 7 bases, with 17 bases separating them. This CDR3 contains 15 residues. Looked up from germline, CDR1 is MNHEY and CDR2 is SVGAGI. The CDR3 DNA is TGTGCCAGCAGTTACGGTCGGGGCGCGGTGACTGGCTACACCTTC. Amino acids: CASSYGRGAVTGYTF.

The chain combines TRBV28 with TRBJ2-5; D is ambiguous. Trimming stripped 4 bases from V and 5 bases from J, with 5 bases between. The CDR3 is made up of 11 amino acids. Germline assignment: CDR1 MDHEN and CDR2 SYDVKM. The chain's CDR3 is CASSYRETQYF. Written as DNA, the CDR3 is TGTGCCAGCAGTTACCGGGAGACCCAGTACTTC.

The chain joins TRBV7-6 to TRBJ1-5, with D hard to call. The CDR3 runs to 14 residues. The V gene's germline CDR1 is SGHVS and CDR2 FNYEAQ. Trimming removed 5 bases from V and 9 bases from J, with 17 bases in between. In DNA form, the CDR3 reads TGTGCCAGCAGCCTATTTGAACTCCGAGGGCCCCAGCATTTT. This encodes CASSLFELRGPQHF. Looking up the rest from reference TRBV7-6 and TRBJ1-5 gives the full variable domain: GAGVSQSPRYKVTKRGQDVALRCDPISGHVSLYWYRQALGQGPEFLTYFNYEAQQDKSGLPNDRFSAERPEGSISTLTIQRTEQRDSAMYRCASSLFELRGPQHFGDGTRLSIL.

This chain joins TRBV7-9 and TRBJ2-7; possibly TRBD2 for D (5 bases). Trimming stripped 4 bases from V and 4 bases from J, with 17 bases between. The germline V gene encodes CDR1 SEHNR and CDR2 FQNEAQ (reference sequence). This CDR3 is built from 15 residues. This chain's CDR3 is CASSSEVVRSYEQYF. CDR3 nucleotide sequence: TGTGCCAGCAGCTCGGAGGTTGTAAGGTCGTACGAGCAGTACTTC.

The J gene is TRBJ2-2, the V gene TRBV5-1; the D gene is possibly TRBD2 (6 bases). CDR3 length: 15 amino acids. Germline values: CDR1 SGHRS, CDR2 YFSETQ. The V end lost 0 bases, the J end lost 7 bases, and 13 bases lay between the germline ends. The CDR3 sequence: CASSLASEKYGELFF. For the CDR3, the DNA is TGCGCCAGCAGCTTGGCTAGCGAGAAATACGGGGAGCTGTTTTTT.

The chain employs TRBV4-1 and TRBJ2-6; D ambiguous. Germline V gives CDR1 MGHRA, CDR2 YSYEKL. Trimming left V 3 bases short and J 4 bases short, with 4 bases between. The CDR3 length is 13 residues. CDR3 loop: CASSQIGANVLTF. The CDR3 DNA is TGCGCCAGCAGCCAGATCGGGGCCAACGTCCTGACTTTC.

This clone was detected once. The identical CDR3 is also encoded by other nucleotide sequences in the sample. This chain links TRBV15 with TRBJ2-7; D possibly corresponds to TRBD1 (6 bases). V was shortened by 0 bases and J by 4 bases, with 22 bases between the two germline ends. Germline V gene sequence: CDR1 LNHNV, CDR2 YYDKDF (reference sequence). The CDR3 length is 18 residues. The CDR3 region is CATSRDNGGGGSSYEQYF. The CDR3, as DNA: TGTGCCACCAGCAGAGATAATGGGGGCGGTGGAAGCTCTTACGAGCAGTACTTC.

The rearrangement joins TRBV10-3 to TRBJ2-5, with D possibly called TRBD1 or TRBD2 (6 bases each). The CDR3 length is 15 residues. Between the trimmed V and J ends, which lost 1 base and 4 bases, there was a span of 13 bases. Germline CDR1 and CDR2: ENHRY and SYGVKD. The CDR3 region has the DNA TGTGCCATCAGTGAGTTCGGAGGGGGATCAGAGACCCAGTACTTC. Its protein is CAISEFGGGSETQYF.

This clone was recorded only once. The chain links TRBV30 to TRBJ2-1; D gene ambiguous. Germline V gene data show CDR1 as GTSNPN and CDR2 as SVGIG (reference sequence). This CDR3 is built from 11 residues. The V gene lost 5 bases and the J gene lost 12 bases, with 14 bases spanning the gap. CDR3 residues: CAWGLRGVQFF. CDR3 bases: TGTGCCTGGGGTCTCCGTGGCGTGCAGTTCTTC. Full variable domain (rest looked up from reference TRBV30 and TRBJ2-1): SQTIHQWPATLVQPVGSPLSLECTVEGTSNPNLYWYRQAAGRGLQLLFYSVGIGQISSEVPQNLSASRPQDRQFILSSKKLLLSDSGFYLCAWGLRGVQFFGPGTRLTVL.

CDR3 sequence: CAWSVEGGFYEQYF. In DNA form, the CDR3 reads TGTGCCTGGAGTGTCGAGGGAGGGTTCTACGAGCAGTACTTC. The chain links TRBV30 to TRBJ2-7; TRBD2 matches 7 bases. V lost 0 bases and J lost 3; bases outside the gene matches: 5. The CDR3 contains 14 residues. Germline V gene lookup returns CDR1 GTSNPN and CDR2 SVGIG (reference sequence).

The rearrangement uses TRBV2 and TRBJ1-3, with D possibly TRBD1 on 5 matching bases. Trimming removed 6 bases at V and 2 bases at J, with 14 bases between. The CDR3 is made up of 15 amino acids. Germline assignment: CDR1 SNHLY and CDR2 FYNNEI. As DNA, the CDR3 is TGTGCCAGCAGGCGGGGGGATTCAGCTGGAAACACCATATATTTT. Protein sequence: CASRRGDSAGNTIYF. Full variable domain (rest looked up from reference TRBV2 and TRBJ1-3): EPEVTQTPSHQVTQMGQEVILRCVPISNHLYFYWYRQILGQKVEFLVSFYNNEISEKSEIFDDQFSVERPDGSNFTLKIRSTKLEDSAMYFCASRRGDSAGNTIYFGEGSWLTVV.

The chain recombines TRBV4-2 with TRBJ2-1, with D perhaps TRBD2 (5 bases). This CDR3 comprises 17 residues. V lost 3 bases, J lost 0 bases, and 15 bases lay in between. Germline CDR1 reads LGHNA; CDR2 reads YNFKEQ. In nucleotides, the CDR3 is TGTGCCAGCAGCCACACGGGCGGGCGGAGCTCCTACAATGAGCAGTTCTTC. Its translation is CASSHTGGRSSYNEQFF.

The CDR3 coding sequence is TGTGCCAGCAACTCAGGGGGCTCCTACAATGAGCAGTTCTTC. It translates to CASNSGGSYNEQFF. The chain joins TRBV2 to TRBJ2-1, with TRBD1 identical over 7 bases. Germline V gene data show CDR1 as SNHLY and CDR2 as FYNNEI. This CDR3 region has 14 residues. The trim removed 7 bases at V and 0 bases at J, leaving 3 bases unmatched.

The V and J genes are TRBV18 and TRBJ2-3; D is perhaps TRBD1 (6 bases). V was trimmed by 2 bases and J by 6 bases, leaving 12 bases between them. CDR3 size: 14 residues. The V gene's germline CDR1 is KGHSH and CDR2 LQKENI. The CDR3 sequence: CASSPGGERDTQYF. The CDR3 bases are TGTGCCAGCTCACCAGGGGGCGAGAGGGATACGCAGTATTTT.